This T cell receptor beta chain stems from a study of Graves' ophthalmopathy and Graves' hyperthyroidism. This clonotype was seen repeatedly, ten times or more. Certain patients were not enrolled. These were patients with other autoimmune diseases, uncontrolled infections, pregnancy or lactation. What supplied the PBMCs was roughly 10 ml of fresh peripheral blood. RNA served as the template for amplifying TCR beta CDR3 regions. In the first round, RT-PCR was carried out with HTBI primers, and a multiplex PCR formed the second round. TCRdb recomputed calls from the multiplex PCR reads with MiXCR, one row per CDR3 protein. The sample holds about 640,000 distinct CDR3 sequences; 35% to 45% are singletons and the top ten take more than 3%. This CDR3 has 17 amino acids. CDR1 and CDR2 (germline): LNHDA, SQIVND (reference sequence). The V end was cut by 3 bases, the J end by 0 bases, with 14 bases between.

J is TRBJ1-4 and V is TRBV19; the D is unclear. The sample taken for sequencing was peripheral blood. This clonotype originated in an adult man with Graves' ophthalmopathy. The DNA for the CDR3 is TGTGCCAGTAGTATCTGGCTGGTAATGGCAACTAATGAAAAACTGTTTTTT. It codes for CASSIWLVMATNEKLFF.